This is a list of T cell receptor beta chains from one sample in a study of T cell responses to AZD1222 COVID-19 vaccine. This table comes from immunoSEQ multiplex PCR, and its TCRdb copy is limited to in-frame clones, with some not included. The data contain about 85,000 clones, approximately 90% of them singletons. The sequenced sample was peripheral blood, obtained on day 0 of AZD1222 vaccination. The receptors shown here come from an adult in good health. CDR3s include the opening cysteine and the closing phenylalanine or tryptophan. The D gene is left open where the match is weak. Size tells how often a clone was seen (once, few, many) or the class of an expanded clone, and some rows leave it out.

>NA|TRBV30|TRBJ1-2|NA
CAWKQGYGYTF
TGTGCCTGGAAGCAGGGTTATGGCTACACCTTC
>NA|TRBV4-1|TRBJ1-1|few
CASSVSGTEAFF
TGCGCCAGCAGCGTAAGTGGAACTGAAGCTTTCTTT
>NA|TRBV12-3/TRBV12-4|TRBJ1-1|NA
CASSLTASTEAFF
TGTGCCAGCAGTTTAACGGCAAGCACTGAAGCTTTCTTT
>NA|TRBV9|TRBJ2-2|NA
CASSVGGANTGELFF
TGTGCCAGCAGCGTCGGTGGGGCGAACACCGGGGAGCTGTTTTTT
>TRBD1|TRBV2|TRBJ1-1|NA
CASSVQGARSEAFF
TGTGCCAGCAGTGTCCAGGGGGCGAGGTCTGAAGCTTTCTTT
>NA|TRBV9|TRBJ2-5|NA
CASSGGVQETQYF
TGTGCCAGCAGCGGGGGAGTTCAAGAGACCCAGTACTTC
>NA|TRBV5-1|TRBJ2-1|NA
CASSLNNEQFF
TGCGCCAGCAGCTTGAACAATGAGCAGTTCTTC
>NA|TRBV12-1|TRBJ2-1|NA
CASSSHRASGGYNEQFF
TGTGCCAGCAGCTCTCATCGGGCTAGCGGGGGGTACAATGAGCAGTTCTTC
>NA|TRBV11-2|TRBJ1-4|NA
CASSLSVLRREKLFF
TGTGCCAGCAGCTTATCAGTACTACGGCGTGAAAAACTGTTTTTT
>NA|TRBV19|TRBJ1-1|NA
CASSVPGQNTEAFF
TGTGCCAGTAGTGTCCCCGGACAGAACACTGAAGCTTTCTTT
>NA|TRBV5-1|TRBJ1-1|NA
CASSRGGGNTEAFF
TGCGCCAGCAGCCGGGGTGGGGGGAACACTGAAGCTTTCTTT
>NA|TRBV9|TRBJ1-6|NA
CASSGGTAGSPLHF
TGTGCCAGCTCCGGAGGAACGGCAGGTTCACCCCTCCACTTT
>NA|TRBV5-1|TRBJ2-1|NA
CASSPGVGVEQFF
TGCGCCAGCAGCCCGGGCGTGGGGGTTGAGCAGTTCTTC
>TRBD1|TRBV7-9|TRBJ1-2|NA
CASSYTGTGPSSGYTF
TGTGCCAGCAGCTATACCGGGACAGGGCCATCGAGTGGCTACACCTTC
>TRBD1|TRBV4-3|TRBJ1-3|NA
CASSQAGTGGNTIYF
TGCGCCAGCAGCCAAGCCGGGACAGGAGGAAACACCATATATTTT
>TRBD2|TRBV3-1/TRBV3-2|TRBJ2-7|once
CASSSRTSGTAEQYF
TGTGCCAGCAGCTCTCGGACTAGCGGGACTGCCGAGCAGTACTTC
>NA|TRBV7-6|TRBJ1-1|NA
CASSADLNTEAFF
TGTGCCAGCAGCGCCGACCTGAACACTGAAGCTTTCTTT
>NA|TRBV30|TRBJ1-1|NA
CAWTGSNTEAFF
TGTGCCTGGACAGGTTCGAACACTGAAGCTTTCTTT
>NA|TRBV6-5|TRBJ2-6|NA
CASSLEYSGANVLTF
TGTGCCAGCAGCTTGGAGTACTCTGGGGCCAACGTCCTGACTTTC
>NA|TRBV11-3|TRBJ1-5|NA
CASSLGGSRNQPQHF
TGTGCCAGCAGCTTAGGAGGGTCTCGCAATCAGCCCCAGCATTTT
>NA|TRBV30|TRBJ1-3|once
CAWSEGQPAGNTIYF
TGTGCCTGGAGTGAGGGGCAGCCTGCAGGAAACACCATATATTTT
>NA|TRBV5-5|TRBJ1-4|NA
CASLDRINEKLFF
TGTGCCAGCCTTGACCGTATAAATGAAAAACTGTTTTTT
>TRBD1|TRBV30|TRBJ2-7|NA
CAWSDRALYEQYF
TGTGCCTGGAGCGACAGGGCGCTCTACGAGCAGTACTTC
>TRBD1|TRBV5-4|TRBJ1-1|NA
CASSSRGTANTEAFF
TGTGCCAGCAGCTCCCGAGGGACAGCGAACACTGAAGCTTTCTTT
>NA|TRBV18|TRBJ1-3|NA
CASSPTQAGGNTIYF
TGTGCCAGCTCACCGACACAGGCTGGGGGAAACACCATATATTTT
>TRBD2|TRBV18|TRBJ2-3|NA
CASSPMIWTSGTDTQYF
TGTGCCAGCTCCCCAATGATATGGACTAGCGGCACAGATACGCAGTATTTT
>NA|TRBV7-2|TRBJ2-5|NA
CASSHGGAQETQYF
TGTGCCAGCAGCCACGGCGGGGCCCAAGAGACCCAGTACTTC
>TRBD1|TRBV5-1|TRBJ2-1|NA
CASSPTRDRANEQFF
TGCGCCAGCAGCCCCACCCGGGACAGGGCTAATGAGCAGTTCTTC